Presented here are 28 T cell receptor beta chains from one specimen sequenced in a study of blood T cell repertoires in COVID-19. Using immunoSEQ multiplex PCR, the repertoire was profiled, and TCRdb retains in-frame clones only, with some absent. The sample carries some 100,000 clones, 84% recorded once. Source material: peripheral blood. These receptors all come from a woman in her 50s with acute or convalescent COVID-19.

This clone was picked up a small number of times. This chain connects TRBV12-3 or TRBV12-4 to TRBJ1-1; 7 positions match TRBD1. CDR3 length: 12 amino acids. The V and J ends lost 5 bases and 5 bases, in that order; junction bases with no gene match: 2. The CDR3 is CASSDRVTEAFF. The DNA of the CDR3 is TGTGCCAGCAGTGACAGGGTAACTGAAGCTTTCTTT.

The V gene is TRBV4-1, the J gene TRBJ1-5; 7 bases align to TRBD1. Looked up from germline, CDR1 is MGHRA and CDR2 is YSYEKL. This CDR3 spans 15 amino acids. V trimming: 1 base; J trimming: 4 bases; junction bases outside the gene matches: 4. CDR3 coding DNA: TGCGCCAGCAGCCAAGTTCAGGGGGTAAATCAGCCCCAGCATTTT. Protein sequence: CASSQVQGVNQPQHF.

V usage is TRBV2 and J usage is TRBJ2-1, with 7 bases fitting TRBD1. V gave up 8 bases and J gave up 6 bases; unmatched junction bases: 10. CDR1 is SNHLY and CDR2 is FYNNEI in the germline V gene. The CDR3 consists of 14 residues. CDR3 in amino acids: CASAPTAGGNEQFF. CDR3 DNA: TGTGCCAGCGCCCCCACGGCAGGGGGCAATGAGCAGTTCTTC.

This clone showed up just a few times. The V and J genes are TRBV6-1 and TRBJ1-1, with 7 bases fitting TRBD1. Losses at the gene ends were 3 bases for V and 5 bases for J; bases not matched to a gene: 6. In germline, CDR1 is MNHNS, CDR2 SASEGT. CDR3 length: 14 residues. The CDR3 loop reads CASSDKGGGTEAFF. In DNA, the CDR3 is TGTGCCAGCAGTGATAAAGGGGGCGGGACTGAAGCTTTCTTT.

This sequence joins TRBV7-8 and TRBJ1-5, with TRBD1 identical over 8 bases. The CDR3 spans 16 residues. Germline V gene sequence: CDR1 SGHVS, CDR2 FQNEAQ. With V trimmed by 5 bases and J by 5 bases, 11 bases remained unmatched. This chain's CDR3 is CASSPENRGIYQPQHF. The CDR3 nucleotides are TGTGCCAGCAGCCCCGAGAACAGGGGGATATATCAGCCCCAGCATTTT.

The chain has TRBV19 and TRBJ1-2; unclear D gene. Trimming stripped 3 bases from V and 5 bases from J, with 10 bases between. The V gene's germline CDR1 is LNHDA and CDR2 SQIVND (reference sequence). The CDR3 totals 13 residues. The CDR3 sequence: CASSMGRNYGYTF. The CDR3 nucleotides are TGTGCCAGTAGTATGGGCAGGAATTATGGCTACACCTTC. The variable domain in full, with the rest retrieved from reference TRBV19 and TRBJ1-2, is DGGITQSPKYLFRKEGQNVTLSCEQNLNHDAMYWYRQDPGQGLRLIYYSQIVNDFQKGDIAEGYSVSREKKESFPLTVTSAQKNPTAFYLCASSMGRNYGYTFGSGTRLTVV.

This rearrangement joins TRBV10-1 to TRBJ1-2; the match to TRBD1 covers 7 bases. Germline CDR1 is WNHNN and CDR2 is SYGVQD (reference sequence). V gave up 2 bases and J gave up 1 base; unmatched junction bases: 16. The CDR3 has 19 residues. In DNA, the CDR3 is TGCGCCAGCAGTGAGGTCGAGGTCACAGGGGCACCTTTTAACTATGGCTACACCTTC. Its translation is CASSEVEVTGAPFNYGYTF.

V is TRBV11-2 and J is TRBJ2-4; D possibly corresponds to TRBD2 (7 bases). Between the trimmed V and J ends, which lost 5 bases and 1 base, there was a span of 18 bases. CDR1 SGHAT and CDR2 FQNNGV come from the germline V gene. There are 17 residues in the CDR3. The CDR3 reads CASSPPWGGRAKNIQYF. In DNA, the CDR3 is TGTGCCAGCAGCCCACCCTGGGGGGGGCGCGCCAAAAACATTCAGTACTTC.

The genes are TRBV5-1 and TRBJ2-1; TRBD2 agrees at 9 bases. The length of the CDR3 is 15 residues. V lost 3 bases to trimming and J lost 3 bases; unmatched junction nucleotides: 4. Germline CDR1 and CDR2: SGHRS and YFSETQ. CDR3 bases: TGCGCCAGCAGCTCCTCTAGCGGGGACTACAATGAGCAGTTCTTC. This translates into CASSSSSGDYNEQFF.

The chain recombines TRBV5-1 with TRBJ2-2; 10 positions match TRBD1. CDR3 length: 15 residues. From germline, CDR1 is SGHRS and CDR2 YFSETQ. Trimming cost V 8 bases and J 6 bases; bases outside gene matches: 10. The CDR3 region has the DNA TGCGCCAGTAGCGCCGGGACAGGGGAAGCCGGGGAGCTGTTTTTT. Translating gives CASSAGTGEAGELFF.

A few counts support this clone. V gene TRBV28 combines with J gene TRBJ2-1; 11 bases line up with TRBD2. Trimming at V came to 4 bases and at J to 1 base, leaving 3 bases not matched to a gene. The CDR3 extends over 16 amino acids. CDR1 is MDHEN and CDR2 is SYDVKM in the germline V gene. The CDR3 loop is CASSSPSGGSYNEQFF. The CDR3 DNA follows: TGTGCCAGCAGTTCCCCTAGCGGGGGGTCCTACAATGAGCAGTTCTTC.

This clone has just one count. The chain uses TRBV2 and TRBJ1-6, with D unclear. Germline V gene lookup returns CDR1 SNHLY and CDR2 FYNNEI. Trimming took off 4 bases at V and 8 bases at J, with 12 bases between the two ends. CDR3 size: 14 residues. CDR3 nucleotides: TGTGCCAGCAGTGTTCGGTTGTTAGATTCACCCCTCCACTTT. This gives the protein CASSVRLLDSPLHF.

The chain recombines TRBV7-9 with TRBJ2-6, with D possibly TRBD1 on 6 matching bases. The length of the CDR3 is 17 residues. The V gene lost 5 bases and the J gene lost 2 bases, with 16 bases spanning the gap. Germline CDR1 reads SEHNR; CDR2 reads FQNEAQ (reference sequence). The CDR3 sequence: CASSPRQDFAGANVLTF. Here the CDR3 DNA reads TGTGCCAGCAGCCCGCGACAGGATTTCGCTGGGGCCAACGTCCTGACTTTC.

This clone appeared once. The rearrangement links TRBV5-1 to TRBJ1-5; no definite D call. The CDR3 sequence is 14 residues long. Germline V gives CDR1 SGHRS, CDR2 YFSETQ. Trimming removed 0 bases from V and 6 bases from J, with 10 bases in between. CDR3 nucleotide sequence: TGCGCCAGCAGCTTGGAAGGAGGCGTTCAGCCCCAGCATTTT. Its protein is CASSLEGGVQPQHF.

The CDR3 reads CAISERQGLGSGANVLTF. The CDR3 coding sequence is TGTGCCATCAGTGAGCGACAGGGCCTAGGCTCTGGGGCCAACGTCCTGACTTTC. The rearrangement joins TRBV10-3 to TRBJ2-6; 7 bases are a match to TRBD1. CDR3 length equals 18 residues. CDR1 and CDR2 (germline): ENHRY, SYGVKD. V was pared by 2 bases and J by 0 bases, with 7 bases of the junction left unmatched.

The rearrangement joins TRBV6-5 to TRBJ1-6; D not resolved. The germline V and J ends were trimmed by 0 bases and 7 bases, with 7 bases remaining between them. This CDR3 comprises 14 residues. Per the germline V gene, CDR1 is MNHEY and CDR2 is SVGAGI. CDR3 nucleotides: TGTGCCAGCAGTTACTCGTCGGGAAATTCACCCCTCCACTTT. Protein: CASSYSSGNSPLHF.

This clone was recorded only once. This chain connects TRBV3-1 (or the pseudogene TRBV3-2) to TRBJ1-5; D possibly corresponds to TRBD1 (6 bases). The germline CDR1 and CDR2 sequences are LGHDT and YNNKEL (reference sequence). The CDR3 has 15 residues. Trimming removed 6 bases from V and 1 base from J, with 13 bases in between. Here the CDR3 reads CASSPTGMSNQPQHF. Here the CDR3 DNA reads TGTGCCAGCAGTCCTACAGGGATGAGCAATCAGCCCCAGCATTTT.

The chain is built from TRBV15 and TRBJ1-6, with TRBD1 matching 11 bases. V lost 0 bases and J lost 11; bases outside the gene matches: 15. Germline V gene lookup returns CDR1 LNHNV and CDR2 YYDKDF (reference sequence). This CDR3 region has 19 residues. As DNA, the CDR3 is TGTGCCACCAGCAGAGAAAGAAGAGGGACAGGGGGTCTCGGAGCACCCCTCCACTTT. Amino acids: CATSRERRGTGGLGAPLHF.

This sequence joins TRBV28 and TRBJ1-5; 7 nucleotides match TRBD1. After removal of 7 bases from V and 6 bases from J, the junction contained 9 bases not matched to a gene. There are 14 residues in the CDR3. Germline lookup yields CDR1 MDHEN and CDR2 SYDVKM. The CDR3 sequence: CASNQGGVSQPQHF. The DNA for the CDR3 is TGTGCCAGCAACCAGGGGGGCGTGAGTCAGCCCCAGCATTTT.

This CDR3 reads CASSLETGDEGGELFF. The CDR3, as DNA: TGTGCCAGCAGCCTGGAGACAGGGGACGAGGGCGGGGAGCTGTTTTTT. V gene TRBV7-3 combines with J gene TRBJ2-2; TRBD1 agrees at 8 bases. Trimming cost V 5 bases and J 7 bases; bases outside gene matches: 12. Germline V gene lookup returns CDR1 SGHTA and CDR2 FQGTGA. The CDR3 is 16 residues long. The complete variable domain, with remaining parts taken from reference TRBV7-3 and TRBJ2-2, reads GAGVSQTPSNKVTEKGKYVELRCDPISGHTALYWYRQSLGQGPEFLIYFQGTGAADDSGLPNDRFFAVRPEGSVSTLKIQRTERGDSAVYLCASSLETGDEGGELFFGEGSRLTVL.

The DNA for the CDR3 is TGTGCCTGGAGTGTAAGGACAGGGTCTGGAAACACCATATATTTT. The encoded protein is CAWSVRTGSGNTIYF. This chain uses TRBV30 with TRBJ1-3, with 8 positions matching TRBD1. J was trimmed by 1 base and V by 0 bases; bases with no gene match: 2. Germline CDR1 and CDR2: GTSNPN and SVGIG (reference sequence). There are 15 residues in the CDR3. The whole variable domain, remainder taken from reference TRBV30 and TRBJ1-3, is SQTIHQWPATLVQPVGSPLSLECTVEGTSNPNLYWYRQAAGRGLQLLFYSVGIGQISSEVPQNLSASRPQDRQFILSSKKLLLSDSGFYLCAWSVRTGSGNTIYFGEGSWLTVV.

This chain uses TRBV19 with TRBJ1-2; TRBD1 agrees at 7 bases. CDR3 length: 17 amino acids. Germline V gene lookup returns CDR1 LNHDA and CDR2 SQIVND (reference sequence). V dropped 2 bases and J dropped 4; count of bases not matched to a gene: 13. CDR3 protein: CASSIIGARQGTYGYTF. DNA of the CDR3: TGTGCCAGTAGTATAATAGGTGCGCGACAGGGAACCTATGGCTACACCTTC.

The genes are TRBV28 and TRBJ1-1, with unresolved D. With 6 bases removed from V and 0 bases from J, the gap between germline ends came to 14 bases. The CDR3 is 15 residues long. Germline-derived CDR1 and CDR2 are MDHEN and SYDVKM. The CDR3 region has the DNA TGTGCCAGCAGCCCTCACCGAACTGTGAACACTGAAGCTTTCTTT. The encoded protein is CASSPHRTVNTEAFF.

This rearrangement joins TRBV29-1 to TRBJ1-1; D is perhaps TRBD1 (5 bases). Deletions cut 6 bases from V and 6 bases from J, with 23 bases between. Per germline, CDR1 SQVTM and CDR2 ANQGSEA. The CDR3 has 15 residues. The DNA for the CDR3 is TGCAGCGTCTGGGGGAGGGCAGAACTGGGGGCTGAAGCTTTCTTT. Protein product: CSVWGRAELGAEAFF.

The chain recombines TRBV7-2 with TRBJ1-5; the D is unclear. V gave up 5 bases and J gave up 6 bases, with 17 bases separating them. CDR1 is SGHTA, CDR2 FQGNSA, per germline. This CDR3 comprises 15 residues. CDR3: CASSPAPVFPQPQHF. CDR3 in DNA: TGTGCCAGCAGCCCCGCCCCGGTCTTCCCTCAGCCCCAGCATTTT.

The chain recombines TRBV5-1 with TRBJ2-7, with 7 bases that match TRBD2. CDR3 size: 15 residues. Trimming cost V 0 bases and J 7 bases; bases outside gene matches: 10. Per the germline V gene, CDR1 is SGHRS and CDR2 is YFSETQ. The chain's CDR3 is CASSLGAGGGREQYF. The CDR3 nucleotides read TGCGCCAGCAGCTTGGGGGCGGGCGGGGGACGAGAGCAGTACTTC.

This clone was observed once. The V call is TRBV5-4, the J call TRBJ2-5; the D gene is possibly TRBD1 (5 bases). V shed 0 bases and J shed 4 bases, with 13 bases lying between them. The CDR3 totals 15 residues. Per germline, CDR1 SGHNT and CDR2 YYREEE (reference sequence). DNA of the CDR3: TGTGCCAGCAGCTTGGAAGGGGCGGTGGGAGAGACCCAGTACTTC. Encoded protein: CASSLEGAVGETQYF.

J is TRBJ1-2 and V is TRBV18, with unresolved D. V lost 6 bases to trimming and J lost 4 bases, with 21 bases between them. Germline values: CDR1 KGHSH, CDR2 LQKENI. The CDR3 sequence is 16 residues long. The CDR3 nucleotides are TGTGCCAGCTCCCGTAACGGACCCCTAGCCGGCTATGGCTACACCTTC. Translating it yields CASSRNGPLAGYGYTF.